This is a list of T cell receptor beta chains from one sample in a study of T cells in Graves' hyperthyroidism and ophthalmopathy. In TCRdb, the multiplex PCR reads were re-called with MiXCR into one record per CDR3 protein. The data contain approximately 410,000 distinct CDR3 sequences, approximately 15% of them singletons. Sequences were obtained from blood. These TCRs come from a man younger than 35 with Graves' ophthalmopathy. CDR3s include the opening cysteine and the closing phenylalanine or tryptophan. A D gene is named only where the DNA matches it firmly. Size values are once, few and many counts, or a class for expanded clones, and some rows have none.

clone_size j_call d_call v_call cdr3_aa cdr3_nt
many TRBJ2-3 - TRBV6-5 CASSYSWDVSTDTQYF TGTGCCAGCAGTTACTCCTGGGACGTTAGCACAGATACGCAGTATTTT
- TRBJ2-2 - TRBV6-9 CASSYSTSGELFF TGTGCCAGCAGTTATTCTACGTCCGGGGAGCTGTTTTTT
many TRBJ1-6 - TRBV11-2 CASSLDSPLHF TGTGCCAGCAGCTTAGATTCACCCCTCCACTTT
many TRBJ1-1 - TRBV20-1 CSARGGKNTEAFF TGCAGTGCTAGGGGGGGAAAGAACACTGAAGCTTTCTTT
many TRBJ1-5 - TRBV2 CASSGTPFRGGSQPQHF TGTGCCAGCAGTGGGACCCCTTTCCGAGGAGGGTCCCAGCCCCAGCATTTT
many TRBJ2-5 - TRBV20-1 CSAMNSQETQYF TGCAGTGCTATGAACAGCCAAGAGACCCAGTACTTC
many TRBJ2-2 TRBD1 TRBV11-2 CASSGQGETNTGELFF TGTGCCAGCAGCGGACAGGGGGAGACGAACACCGGGGAGCTGTTTTTT
few TRBJ2-3 TRBD1 TRBV12-3/TRBV12-4 CASSTRDRATDTQYF TGTGCCAGCAGTACCCGGGACAGGGCAACCGATACGCAGTATTTT
many TRBJ1-5 TRBD1 TRBV30 CAWSVRDRGNQPQHF TGTGCCTGGAGTGTAAGGGACAGGGGCAATCAGCCCCAGCATTTT
few TRBJ2-7 - TRBV4-1 CASSQGLFYEQYF TGCGCCAGCAGCCAGGGACTTTTTTACGAGCAGTACTTC
few TRBJ1-1 TRBD1 TRBV7-9 CTSSLQGAYTEAFF TGTACCAGCAGCTTACAGGGGGCATATACTGAAGCTTTCTTT
many TRBJ2-3 - TRBV4-1 CASRRPGRRTDTQYF TGCGCCAGCAGGCGTCCGGGACGGCGCACAGATACGCAGTATTTT
- TRBJ2-7 - TRBV10-3 CAISELSPRSSYEQYF TGTGCCATCAGTGAACTTTCCCCAAGGAGCTCCTACGAGCAGTACTTC
- TRBJ2-3 - TRBV4-1 CASSQDSVGSWDTQYF TGCGCCAGCAGCCAAGATTCAGTTGGTAGCTGGGATACGCAGTATTTT
many TRBJ2-1 - TRBV9 CASSVGQQAAYNEQFF TGTGCCAGCAGCGTAGGGCAACAAGCGGCCTACAATGAGCAGTTCTTC
many TRBJ2-1 TRBD2 TRBV9 CASSPQGLAGSDNEQFF TGTGCCAGCAGCCCACAGGGACTAGCGGGGTCGGACAATGAGCAGTTCTTC
- TRBJ1-1 - TRBV19 CASSADFTLNTEAFF TGTGCCAGTAGTGCGGACTTCACCCTGAACACTGAAGCTTTCTTT
many TRBJ2-3 - TRBV11-2 CASSLREPDTQYF TGTGCCAGCAGCTTACGGGAGCCAGATACGCAGTATTTT
many TRBJ2-7 - TRBV10-1 CASSVPGGEQYF TGCGCCAGCAGTGTCCCCGGGGGTGAGCAGTACTTC
many TRBJ2-3 TRBD2 TRBV12-3/TRBV12-4 CASSFGRGGSDTQYF TGTGCCAGCAGTTTTGGGCGGGGGGGTTCAGATACGCAGTATTTT
many TRBJ2-3 TRBD2 TRBV12-3/TRBV12-4 CASSQEVSGNTQYF TGTGCCAGCAGCCAAGAAGTTAGCGGGAATACGCAGTATTTT
- TRBJ1-5 TRBD1 TRBV10-3 CAISESRQGGNQPQHF TGTGCCATCAGTGAGTCCCGACAGGGCGGAAATCAGCCCCAGCATTTT
- TRBJ2-1 - TRBV4-2 CASSQDRVAGNEQFF TGTGCCAGCAGCCAAGATAGGGTCGCGGGGAATGAGCAGTTCTTC
few TRBJ2-5 TRBD2 TRBV7-2 CASSFGLAGGPTQYF TGTGCCAGCAGCTTTGGGCTAGCGGGGGGCCCGACCCAGTACTTC
many TRBJ2-3 TRBD2 TRBV29-1 CSGIAGIDTQYF TGCAGCGGGATAGCGGGAATAGATACGCAGTATTTT
many TRBJ2-3 TRBD2 TRBV7-9 CASSLIAGGGTDTQYF TGTGCCAGCAGCCTCATAGCGGGAGGGGGCACAGATACGCAGTATTTT
- TRBJ2-2 TRBD2 TRBV27 CASSISGTNTGELFF TGTGCCAGCAGTATTAGCGGGACTAACACCGGGGAGCTGTTTTTT
many TRBJ2-7 TRBD1 TRBV5-8 CASSSWTGSYEQYF TGTGCCAGCAGCTCCTGGACAGGGTCCTACGAGCAGTACTTC
many TRBJ1-1 - TRBV5-5 CASSRGTEAFF TGTGCCAGCAGCCGGGGGACTGAAGCTTTCTTT
- TRBJ2-1 - TRBV14 CASSQGTPGEGDNEQFF TGTGCCAGCAGCCAAGGAACCCCAGGGGAAGGAGACAATGAGCAGTTCTTC
many TRBJ2-7 - TRBV6-1 CASSEAQVYEQYF TGTGCCAGCAGTGAAGCACAGGTTTACGAGCAGTACTTC
- TRBJ1-1 - TRBV7-4 CASSWGGGGANTEAFF TGTGCCAGCAGCTGGGGGGGCGGGGGGGCGAACACTGAAGCTTTCTTT
many TRBJ2-5 TRBD1 TRBV12-5 CASGLADRGPETQYF TGTGCTAGTGGTTTGGCGGACAGGGGGCCAGAGACCCAGTACTTC
many TRBJ2-1 TRBD1 TRBV2 CASSEVDRAWGNEQFF TGTGCCAGCAGTGAGGTCGACAGGGCCTGGGGGAATGAGCAGTTCTTC
few TRBJ1-5 - TRBV19 CASSILAEYQPQHF TGTGCCAGTAGTATCCTCGCAGAATATCAGCCCCAGCATTTT
many TRBJ2-1 TRBD2 TRBV3-1 CASSPTGGSYNEQFF TGTGCCAGCAGCCCAACGGGAGGGTCGTACAATGAGCAGTTCTTC
- TRBJ1-1 TRBD1 TRBV29-1 CSVSTGGAYTEAFF TGCAGCGTATCCACAGGGGGCGCGTACACTGAAGCTTTCTTT
few TRBJ2-5 - TRBV5-1 CASSTPGQQETQYF TGCGCCAGCAGTACACCGGGACAACAAGAGACCCAGTACTTC
many TRBJ1-5 - TRBV2 CASSSRMGGREPQHF TGTGCCAGCAGTTCCCGGATGGGGGGGCGAGAGCCCCAGCATTTT
- TRBJ2-5 TRBD2 TRBV19 CASSIGTGGQETQYF TGTGCCAGTAGTATAGGTACGGGGGGACAAGAGACCCAGTACTTC
many TRBJ2-7 - TRBV30 CAWSVSNAYEQYF TGTGCCTGGAGTGTATCTAATGCTTACGAGCAGTACTTC
many TRBJ2-7 - TRBV7-8 CASRRTDGYEQYF TGTGCCAGCAGGCGGACAGACGGCTACGAGCAGTACTTC
few TRBJ1-2 - TRBV4-1 CASSQEGYYGYTF TGCGCCAGCAGCCAAGAAGGGTACTATGGCTACACCTTC
many TRBJ1-1 - TRBV11-3 CASSLGGGVNTEAFF TGTGCCAGCAGCTTAGGTGGAGGGGTGAACACTGAAGCTTTCTTT
- TRBJ2-5 - TRBV27 CASSLYGGRETQYF TGTGCCAGCAGTTTATACGGGGGGCGTGAGACCCAGTACTTC
- TRBJ2-7 - TRBV19 CASSIVRGLGYEQYF TGTGCCAGTAGTATTGTACGGGGACTGGGCTACGAGCAGTACTTC
few TRBJ1-2 - TRBV9 CASSGVGTPGNGYTF TGTGCCAGCAGCGGGGTGGGGACACCCGGGAATGGCTACACCTTC
many TRBJ2-7 TRBD2 TRBV27 CASSPGTSGTEQYF TGTGCCAGCAGCCCCGGGACTAGCGGGACTGAGCAGTACTTC
- TRBJ2-1 TRBD1 TRBV24-1 CATSDRTGQKYNEQFF TGTGCCACCAGTGATAGAACGGGACAGAAATACAATGAGCAGTTCTTC